The clone carrying this T cell receptor (beta chain) was seen a handful of times. What it recognizes is unknown. This entry is derived from a study of Graves' ophthalmopathy and Graves' hyperthyroidism. Study at large: A follow-up of 18 months without ophthalmopathy meant that hyperthyroidism was stable. Study-wide points: Blood repertoires reportedly contained most expanded thyroid clonotypes above 0.001 frequency. Ophthalmopathy and stable hyperthyroidism were discriminated by a 13-signature model, with 87.88% sensitivity and 65% to 83% specificity.

It was on clinical symptoms, serum thyroxine, TRAb, thyroid ultrasound and orbital computed tomography that diagnosis relied. RNA transcripts served as template for amplifying TCR beta CDR3 sequences. Second-round multiplex PCR came after a first-round RT-PCR that employed HTBI primers. TCRdb fed the multiplex PCR reads into MiXCR, producing one record per CDR3 protein. The data hold 1 million to 1.3 million distinct CDR3 sequences, with around a third observed a single time. V lost 8 bases, J lost 2 bases, and 6 bases stayed unmatched. The CDR3 length is 13 residues. The rearrangement joins TRBV12-3 or TRBV12-4 to TRBJ2-7; 7 nucleotides agree with TRBD2. Source material: peripheral blood or thyroid tissue (not recorded which). The sequence was collected from an adult man with Graves' hyperthyroidism. As DNA, the CDR3 is TGTGCCAGCGGTCGGGGGACTACCTACGAGCAGTACTTC. It translates to CASGRGTTYEQYF.